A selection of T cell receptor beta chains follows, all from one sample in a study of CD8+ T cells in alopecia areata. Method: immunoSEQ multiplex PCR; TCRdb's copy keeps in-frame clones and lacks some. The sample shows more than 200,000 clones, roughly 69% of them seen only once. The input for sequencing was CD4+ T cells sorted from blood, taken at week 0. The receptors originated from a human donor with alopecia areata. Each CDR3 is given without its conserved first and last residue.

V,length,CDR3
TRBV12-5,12,ASGPRTGIGEQY
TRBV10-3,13,AISALAGSQETQY
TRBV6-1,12,ASREGNVQETQY
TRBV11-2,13,ASSPGGGMIDTQY
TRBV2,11,ASLPPPSGEQY
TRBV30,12,AWKRQIYTGELF
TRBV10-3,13,AIRIRSGDYNEQF
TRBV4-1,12,ASSPTDREETQY
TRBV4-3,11,ASSRAVRDTQY
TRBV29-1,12,STAMGRANTEAF
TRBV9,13,ASSPRQGAAYEQY
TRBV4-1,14,ASSQERGPEAYEQY
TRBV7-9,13,ASSLGQGVNQPQH
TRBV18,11,ASSLSNKDTQY
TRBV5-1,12,ASSLPGTDTEAF
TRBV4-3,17,ASSQNLAGGRKSSYEQY
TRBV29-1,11,SVDGGRNEKLF
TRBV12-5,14,ASGPPGTGGPYEQY
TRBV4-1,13,ASSQDRASNYGYT
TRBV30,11,AWSKKGDQPQH
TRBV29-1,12,SVDGQPNTGELF